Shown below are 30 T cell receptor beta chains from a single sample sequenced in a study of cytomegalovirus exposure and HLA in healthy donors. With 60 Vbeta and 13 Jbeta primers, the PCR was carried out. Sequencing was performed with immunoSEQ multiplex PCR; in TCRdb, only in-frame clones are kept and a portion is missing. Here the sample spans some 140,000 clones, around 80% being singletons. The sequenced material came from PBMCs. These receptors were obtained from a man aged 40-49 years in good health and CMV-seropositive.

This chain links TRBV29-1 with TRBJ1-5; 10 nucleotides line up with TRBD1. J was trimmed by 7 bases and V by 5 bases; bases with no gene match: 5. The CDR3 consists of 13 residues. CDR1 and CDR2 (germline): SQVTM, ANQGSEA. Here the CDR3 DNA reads TGCAGCGTTTTGACAGGGGGCTGGCAGCCCCAGCATTTT. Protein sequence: CSVLTGGWQPQHF.

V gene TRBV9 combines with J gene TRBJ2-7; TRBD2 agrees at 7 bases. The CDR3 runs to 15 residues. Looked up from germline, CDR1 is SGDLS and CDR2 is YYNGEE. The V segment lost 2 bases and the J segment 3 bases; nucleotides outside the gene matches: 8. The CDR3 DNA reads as TGTGCCAGCAGCGTGGCCCCATGGGGGGGCTACGAGCAGTACTTC. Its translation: CASSVAPWGGYEQYF.

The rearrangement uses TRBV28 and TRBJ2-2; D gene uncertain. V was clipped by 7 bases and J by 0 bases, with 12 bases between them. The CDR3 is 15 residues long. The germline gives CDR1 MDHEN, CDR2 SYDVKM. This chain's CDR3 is CASTPSSANTGELFF. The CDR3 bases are TGTGCCAGCACCCCTTCTAGTGCGAACACCGGGGAGCTGTTTTTT.

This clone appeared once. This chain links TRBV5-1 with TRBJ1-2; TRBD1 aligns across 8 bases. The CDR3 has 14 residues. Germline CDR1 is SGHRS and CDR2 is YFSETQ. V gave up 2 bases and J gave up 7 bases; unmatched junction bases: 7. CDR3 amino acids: CASSFGQGAFGYTF. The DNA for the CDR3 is TGCGCCAGCAGCTTCGGGCAGGGGGCTTTTGGCTACACCTTC.

The DNA for the CDR3 is TGTGCCAGCAGTGAAGTAAGGGCAGGGGGGCAGCCCCAGCATTTT. This gives the protein CASSEVRAGGQPQHF. The chain combines TRBV2 with TRBJ1-5, with 7 positions matching TRBD1. This CDR3 is built from 15 residues. The J segment lost 7 bases and the V segment lost 1 base, leaving 7 bases of the junction unmatched. CDR1 and CDR2 from the germline V gene are SNHLY and FYNNEI.

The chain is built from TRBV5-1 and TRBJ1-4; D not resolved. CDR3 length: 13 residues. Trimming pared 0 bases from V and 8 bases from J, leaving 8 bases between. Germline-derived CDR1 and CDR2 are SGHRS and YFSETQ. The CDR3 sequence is CASSLGRGEKLFF. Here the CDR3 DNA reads TGCGCCAGCAGCTTGGGGAGAGGGGAAAAACTGTTTTTT.

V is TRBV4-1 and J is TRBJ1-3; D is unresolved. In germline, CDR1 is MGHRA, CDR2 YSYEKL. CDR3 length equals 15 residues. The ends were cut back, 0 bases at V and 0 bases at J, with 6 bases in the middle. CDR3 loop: CASSQDKSSGNTIYF. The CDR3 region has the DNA TGCGCCAGCAGCCAAGATAAGAGCTCTGGAAACACCATATATTTT.

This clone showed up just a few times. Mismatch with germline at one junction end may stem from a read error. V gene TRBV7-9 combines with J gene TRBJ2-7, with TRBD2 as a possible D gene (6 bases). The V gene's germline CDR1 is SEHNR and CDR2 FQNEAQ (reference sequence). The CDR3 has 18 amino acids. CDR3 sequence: CSSSLAELGATLNYEQYF. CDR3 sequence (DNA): TGTTCCAGCAGCTTAGCGGAACTGGGAGCCACGTTAAACTACGAGCAGTACTTC.

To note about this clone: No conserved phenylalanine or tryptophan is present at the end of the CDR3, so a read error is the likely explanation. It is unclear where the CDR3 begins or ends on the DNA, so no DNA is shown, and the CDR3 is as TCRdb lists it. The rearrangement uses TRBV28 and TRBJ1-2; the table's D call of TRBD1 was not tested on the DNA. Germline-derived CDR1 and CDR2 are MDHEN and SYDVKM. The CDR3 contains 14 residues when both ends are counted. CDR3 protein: CASSRNGWTGEPSI.

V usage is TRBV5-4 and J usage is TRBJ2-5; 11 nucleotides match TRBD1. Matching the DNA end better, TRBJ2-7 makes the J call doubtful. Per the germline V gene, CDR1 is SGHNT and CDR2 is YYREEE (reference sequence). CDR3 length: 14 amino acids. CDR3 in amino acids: CASSSLDRGHEQYF. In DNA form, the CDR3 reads TGTGCCAGCAGCTCCTTGGACAGGGGGCACGAGCAGTACTTC.

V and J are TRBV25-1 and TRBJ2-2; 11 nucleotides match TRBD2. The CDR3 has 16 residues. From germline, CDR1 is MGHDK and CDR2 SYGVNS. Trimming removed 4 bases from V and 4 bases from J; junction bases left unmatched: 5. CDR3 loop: CASSAQGTSGTGELFF. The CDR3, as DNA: TGTGCCAGCAGTGCCCAGGGGACTAGCGGCACCGGGGAGCTGTTTTTT.

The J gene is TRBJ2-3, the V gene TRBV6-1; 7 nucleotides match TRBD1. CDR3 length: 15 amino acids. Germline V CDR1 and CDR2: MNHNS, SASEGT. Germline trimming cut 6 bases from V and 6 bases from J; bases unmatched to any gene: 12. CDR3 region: CASRTTGTVVDTQYF. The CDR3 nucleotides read TGTGCCAGCAGGACCACCGGGACAGTCGTCGATACGCAGTATTTT.

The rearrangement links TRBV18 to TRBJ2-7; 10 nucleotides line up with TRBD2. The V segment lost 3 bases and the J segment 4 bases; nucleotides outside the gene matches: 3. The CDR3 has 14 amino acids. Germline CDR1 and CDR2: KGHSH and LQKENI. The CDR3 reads CASSPLAGVYEQYF. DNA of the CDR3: TGTGCCAGCTCACCTCTAGCGGGGGTATACGAGCAGTACTTC.

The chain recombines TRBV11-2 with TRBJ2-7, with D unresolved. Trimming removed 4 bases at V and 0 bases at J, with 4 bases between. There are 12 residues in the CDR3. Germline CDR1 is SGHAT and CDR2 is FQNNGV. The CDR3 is CASSSISYEQYF. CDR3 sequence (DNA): TGTGCCAGCAGCTCCATCTCCTACGAGCAGTACTTC.

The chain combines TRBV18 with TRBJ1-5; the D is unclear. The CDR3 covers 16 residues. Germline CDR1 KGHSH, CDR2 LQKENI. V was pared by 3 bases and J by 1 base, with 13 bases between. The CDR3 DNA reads TGTGCCAGCTCACCGAGTACCCGAGGGAGCAATCAGCCCCAGCATTTT. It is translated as CASSPSTRGSNQPQHF.

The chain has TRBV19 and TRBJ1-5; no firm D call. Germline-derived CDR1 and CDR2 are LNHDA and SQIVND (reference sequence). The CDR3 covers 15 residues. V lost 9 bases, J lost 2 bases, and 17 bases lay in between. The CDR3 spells CASGSGKWGNQPQHF. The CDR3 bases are TGTGCCAGCGGGTCCGGGAAATGGGGCAATCAGCCCCAGCATTTT.

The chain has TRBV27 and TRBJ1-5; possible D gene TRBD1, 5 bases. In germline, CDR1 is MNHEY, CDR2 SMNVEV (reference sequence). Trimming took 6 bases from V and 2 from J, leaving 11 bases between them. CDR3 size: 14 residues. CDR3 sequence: CASRMAGGNQPQHF. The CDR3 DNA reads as TGTGCCAGCAGGATGGCGGGGGGCAATCAGCCCCAGCATTTT.

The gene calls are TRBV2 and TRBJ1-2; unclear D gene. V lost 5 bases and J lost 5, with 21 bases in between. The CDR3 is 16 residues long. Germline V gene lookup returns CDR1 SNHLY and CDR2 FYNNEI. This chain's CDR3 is CASSLNRAGREYGYTF. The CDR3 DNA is TGTGCCAGCAGTCTGAACCGGGCCGGGCGGGAGTATGGCTACACCTTC.

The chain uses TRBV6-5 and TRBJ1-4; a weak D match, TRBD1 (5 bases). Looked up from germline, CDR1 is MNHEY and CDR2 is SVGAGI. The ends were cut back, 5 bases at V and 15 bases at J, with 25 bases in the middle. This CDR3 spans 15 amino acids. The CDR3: CASSRSGTEIHGVFF. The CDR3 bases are TGTGCCAGCAGTCGTAGCGGGACGGAAATCCACGGGGTGTTTTTT.

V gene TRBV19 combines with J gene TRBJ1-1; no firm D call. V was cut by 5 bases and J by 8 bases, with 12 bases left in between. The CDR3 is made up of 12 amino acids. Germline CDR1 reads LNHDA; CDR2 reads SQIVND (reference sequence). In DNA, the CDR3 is TGTGCCAGTAGTGGAGTGACTTCGGAAGCTTTCTTT. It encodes CASSGVTSEAFF.

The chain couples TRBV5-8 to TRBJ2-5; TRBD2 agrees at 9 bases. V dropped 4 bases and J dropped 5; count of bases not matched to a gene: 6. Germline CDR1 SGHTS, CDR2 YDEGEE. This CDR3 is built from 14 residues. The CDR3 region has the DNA TGTGCCAGCAGCGTCGCGGGAGGGGTGGAGACCCAGTACTTC. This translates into CASSVAGGVETQYF.

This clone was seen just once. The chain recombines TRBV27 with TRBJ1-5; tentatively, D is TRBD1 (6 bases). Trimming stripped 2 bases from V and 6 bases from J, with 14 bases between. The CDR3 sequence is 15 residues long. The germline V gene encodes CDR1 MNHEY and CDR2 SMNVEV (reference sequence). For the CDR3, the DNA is TGTGCCAGCAGTTTAGGGTGGGGGCGCGGTCAGCCCCAGCATTTT. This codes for CASSLGWGRGQPQHF.

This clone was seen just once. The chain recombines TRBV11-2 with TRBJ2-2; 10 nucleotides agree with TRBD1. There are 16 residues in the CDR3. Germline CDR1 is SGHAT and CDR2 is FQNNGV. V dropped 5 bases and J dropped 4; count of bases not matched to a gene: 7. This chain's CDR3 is CASSLRTGGATGELFF. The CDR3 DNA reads TGTGCCAGCAGCCTCAGGACAGGGGGGGCCACCGGGGAGCTGTTTTTT.

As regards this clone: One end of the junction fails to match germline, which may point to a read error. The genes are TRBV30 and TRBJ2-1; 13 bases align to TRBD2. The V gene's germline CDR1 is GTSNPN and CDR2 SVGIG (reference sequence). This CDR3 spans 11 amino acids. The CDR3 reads CAWRGTSGVLF. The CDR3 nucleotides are TGTGCCTGGAGAGGGACTAGCGGGGTACTCTTC.

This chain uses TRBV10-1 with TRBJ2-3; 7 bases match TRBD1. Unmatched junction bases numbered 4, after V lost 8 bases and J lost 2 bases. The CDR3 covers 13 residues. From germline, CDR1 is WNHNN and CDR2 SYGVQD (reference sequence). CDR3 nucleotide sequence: TGCGCCAGCCGACAGGGTAACACAGATACGCAGTATTTT. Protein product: CASRQGNTDTQYF.

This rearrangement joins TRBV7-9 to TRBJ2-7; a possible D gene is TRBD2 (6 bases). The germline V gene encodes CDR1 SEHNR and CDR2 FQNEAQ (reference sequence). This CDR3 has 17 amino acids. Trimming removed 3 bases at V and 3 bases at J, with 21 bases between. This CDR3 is CASSLPREAGTRYEQYF. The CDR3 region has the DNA TGTGCCAGCAGCTTGCCGAGGGAGGCAGGGACTCGCTACGAGCAGTACTTC.

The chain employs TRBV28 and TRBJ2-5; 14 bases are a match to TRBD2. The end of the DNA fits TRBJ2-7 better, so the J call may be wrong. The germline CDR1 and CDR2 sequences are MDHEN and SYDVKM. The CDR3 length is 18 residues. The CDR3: CASIPAGTSGSGDYEQYF. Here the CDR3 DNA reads TGTGCCAGCATACCGGCCGGGACTAGCGGGAGTGGAGACTACGAGCAGTACTTC.

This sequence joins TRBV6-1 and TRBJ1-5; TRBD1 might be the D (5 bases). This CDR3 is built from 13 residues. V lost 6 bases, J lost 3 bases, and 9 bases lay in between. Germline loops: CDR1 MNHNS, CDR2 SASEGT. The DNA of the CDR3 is TGTGCCAGCAGGACAGATTTCAATCAGCCCCAGCATTTT. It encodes CASRTDFNQPQHF.

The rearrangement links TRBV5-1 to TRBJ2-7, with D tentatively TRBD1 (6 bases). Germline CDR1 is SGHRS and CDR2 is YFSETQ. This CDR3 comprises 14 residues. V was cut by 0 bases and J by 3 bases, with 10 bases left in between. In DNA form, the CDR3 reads TGCGCCAGCAGCTTGGAGGGGGTTATCTACGAGCAGTACTTC. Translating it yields CASSLEGVIYEQYF.

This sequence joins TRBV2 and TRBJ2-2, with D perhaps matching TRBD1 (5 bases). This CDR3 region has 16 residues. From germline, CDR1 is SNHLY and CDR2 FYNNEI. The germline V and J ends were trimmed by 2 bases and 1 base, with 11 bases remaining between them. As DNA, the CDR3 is TGTGCCAGCAGTGAAAATGGGCAGGGGAACACCGGGGAGCTGTTTTTT. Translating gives CASSENGQGNTGELFF.